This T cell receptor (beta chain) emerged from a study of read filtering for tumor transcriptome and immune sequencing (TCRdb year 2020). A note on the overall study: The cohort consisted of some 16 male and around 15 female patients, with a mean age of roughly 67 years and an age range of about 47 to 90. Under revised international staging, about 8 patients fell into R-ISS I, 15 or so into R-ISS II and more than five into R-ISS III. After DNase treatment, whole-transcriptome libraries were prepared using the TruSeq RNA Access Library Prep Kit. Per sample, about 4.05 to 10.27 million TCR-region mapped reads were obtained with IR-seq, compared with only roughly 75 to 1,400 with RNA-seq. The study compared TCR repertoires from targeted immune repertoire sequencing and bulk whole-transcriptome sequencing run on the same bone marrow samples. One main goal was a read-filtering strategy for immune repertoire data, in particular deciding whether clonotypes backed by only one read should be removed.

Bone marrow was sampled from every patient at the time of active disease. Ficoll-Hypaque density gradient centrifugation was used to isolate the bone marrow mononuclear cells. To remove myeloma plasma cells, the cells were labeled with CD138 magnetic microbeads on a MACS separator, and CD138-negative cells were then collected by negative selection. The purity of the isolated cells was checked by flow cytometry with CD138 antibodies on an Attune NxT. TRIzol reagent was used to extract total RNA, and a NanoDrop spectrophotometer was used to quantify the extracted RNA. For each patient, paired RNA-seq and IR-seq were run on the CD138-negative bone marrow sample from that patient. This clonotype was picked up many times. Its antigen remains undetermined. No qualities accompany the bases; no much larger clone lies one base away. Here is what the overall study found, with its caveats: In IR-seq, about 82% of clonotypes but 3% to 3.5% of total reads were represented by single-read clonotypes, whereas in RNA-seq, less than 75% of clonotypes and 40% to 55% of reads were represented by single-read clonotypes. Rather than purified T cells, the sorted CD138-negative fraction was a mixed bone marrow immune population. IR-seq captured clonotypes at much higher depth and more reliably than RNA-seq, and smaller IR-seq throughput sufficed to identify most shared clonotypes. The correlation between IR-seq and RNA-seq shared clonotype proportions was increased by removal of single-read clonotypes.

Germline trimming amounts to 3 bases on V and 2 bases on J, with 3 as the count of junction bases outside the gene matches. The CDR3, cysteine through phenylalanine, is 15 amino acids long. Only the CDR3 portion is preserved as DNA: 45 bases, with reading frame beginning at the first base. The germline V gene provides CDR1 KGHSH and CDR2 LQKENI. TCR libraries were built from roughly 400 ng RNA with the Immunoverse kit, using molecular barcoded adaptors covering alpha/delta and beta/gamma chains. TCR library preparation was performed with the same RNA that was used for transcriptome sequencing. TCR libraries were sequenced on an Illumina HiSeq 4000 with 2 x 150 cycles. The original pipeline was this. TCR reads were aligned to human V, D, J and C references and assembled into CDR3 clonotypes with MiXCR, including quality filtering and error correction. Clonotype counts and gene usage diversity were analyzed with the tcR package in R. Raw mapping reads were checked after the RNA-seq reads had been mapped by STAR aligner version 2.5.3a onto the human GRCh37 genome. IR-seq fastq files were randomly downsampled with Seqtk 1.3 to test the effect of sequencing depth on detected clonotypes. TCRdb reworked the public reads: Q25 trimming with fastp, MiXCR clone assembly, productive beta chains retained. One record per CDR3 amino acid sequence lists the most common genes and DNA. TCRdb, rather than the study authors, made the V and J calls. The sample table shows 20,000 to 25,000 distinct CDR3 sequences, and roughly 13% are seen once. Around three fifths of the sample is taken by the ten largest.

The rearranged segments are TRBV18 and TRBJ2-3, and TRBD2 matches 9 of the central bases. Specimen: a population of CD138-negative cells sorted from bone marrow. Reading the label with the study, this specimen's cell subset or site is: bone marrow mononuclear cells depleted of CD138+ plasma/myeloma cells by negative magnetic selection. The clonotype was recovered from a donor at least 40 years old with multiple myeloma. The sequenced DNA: TGTGCCAGCTCACCGCAGGGACTAGCCACAGATACGCAGTATTTT. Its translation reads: CASSPQGLATDTQYF.